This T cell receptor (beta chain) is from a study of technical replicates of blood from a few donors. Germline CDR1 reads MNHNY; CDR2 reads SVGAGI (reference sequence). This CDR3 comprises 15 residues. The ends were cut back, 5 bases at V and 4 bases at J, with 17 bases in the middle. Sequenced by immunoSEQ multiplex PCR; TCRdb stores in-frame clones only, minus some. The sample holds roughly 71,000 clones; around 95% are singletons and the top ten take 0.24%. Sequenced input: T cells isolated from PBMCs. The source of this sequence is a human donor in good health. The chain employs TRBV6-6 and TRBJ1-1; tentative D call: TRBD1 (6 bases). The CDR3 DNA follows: TGTGCCAGCAGTCGATGGGTACAGGGAGCCACTGAAGCTTTCTTT. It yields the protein CASSRWVQGATEAFF.